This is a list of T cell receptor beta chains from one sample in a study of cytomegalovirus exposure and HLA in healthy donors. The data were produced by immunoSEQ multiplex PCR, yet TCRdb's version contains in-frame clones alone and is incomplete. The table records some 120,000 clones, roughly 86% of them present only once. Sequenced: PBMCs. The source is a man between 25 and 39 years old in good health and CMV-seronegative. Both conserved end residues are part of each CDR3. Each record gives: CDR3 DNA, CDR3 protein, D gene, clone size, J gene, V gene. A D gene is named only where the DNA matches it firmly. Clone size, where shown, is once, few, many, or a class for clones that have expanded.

TGTGCCAGCAGTGACGCCGCTTATGCTGAGGCTTTCTTT | CASSDAAYAEAFF | NA | NA | TRBJ1-1 | TRBV6-1
TGTGCCAGCAGTACCGGGAGTGGGTCCTACAATGAGCAGTTCTTC | CASSTGSGSYNEQFF | NA | NA | TRBJ2-1 | TRBV27
TGTGCCAGCAGCGTAACGACAGGGGGCTACTCTGGGGCCAACGTCCTGACTTTC | CASSVTTGGYSGANVLTF | TRBD1 | NA | TRBJ2-6 | TRBV9
TGTGCCAGTAGTCCAACCGGGACAGGGAATGGCTACACCTTC | CASSPTGTGNGYTF | TRBD1 | NA | TRBJ1-2 | TRBV19
TGTGCCAGCAGTTACGCCTACAGGGGACCCTACAATGAGCAGTTCTTC | CASSYAYRGPYNEQFF | TRBD1 | NA | TRBJ2-1 | TRBV6-5
TGTGCCAGCAGCTTAGGTTCGGGAGCCCCCCAAGAGACCCAGTACTTC | CASSLGSGAPQETQYF | NA | NA | TRBJ2-5 | TRBV7-3
TGCGCCAGCAGCACACTCTCAGGGGGCCCGGTTGAAGCTTTCTTT | CASSTLSGGPVEAFF | TRBD1 | NA | TRBJ1-1 | TRBV5-1
TGTGCCAGCAGCACTCCGGGACAGGCAGCTGGAAACACCATATATTTT | CASSTPGQAAGNTIYF | TRBD1 | NA | TRBJ1-3 | TRBV5-4
TGTGCCAGCAGCCAATCGGACGGCGAAGGGAGCTCCTACGAGCAGTACTTC | CASSQSDGEGSSYEQYF | NA | NA | TRBJ2-7 | TRBV11-2
TGTGCCAGCTCAGGACCCGGGGGGGAGAGAAGAAACACCATATATTTT | CASSGPGGERRNTIYF | NA | NA | TRBJ1-3 | TRBV18
TGTGCCAGCAGGGAAGGTCTGGCCACTATCTACGAGCAGTACTTC | CASREGLATIYEQYF | NA | NA | TRBJ2-7 | TRBV2
TGTGCCAGCAGTCCTCTAGGCTACAATGAGCAGTTCTTC | CASSPLGYNEQFF | NA | NA | TRBJ2-1 | TRBV11-2
TGTGCCAGCAGCCAAGATCTTGTTTCGGGAATGGCAATAGATACGCAGTATTTT | CASSQDLVSGMAIDTQYF | NA | NA | TRBJ2-3 | TRBV4-2
TGTGCCTTGGAGATAGGGGCTACGCAAATTTCACCCCTCCACTTT | CALEIGATQISPLHF | NA | NA | TRBJ1-6 | TRBV30
TGTGCCAGCTCACTCGGGGGCTCTGGAAACACCATATATTTT | CASSLGGSGNTIYF | NA | NA | TRBJ1-3 | TRBV18
TGTGCCAGCAGCGGGGGACTAGCGGGACTGAATGAGCAGTTCTTC | CASSGGLAGLNEQFF | TRBD2 | NA | TRBJ2-1 | TRBV4-2
TGTGCCAGCAGCGGACGGACAGGGGGCAGTCAGCCCCAGCATTTT | CASSGRTGGSQPQHF | TRBD1 | NA | TRBJ1-5 | TRBV7-2
TGTGCCTGGAAACCCCAAAGCGGGCCTAAGGGGGAGCAGTACTTC | CAWKPQSGPKGEQYF | NA | NA | TRBJ2-7 | TRBV30
TGTGCCAGCGGCGCGGGCACTAATGAAAAACTGTTTTTT | CASGAGTNEKLFF | NA | once | TRBJ1-4 | TRBV18
TGTGCCAGCAGTGAAAGGGGACTAGCGGGAGTCACCGGGGAGCTGTTTTTT | CASSERGLAGVTGELFF | TRBD2 | once | TRBJ2-2 | TRBV6-1
TGTGCCAGCAGCCGACCCGGGGGAGATACGCAGTATTTT | CASSRPGGDTQYF | NA | NA | TRBJ2-3 | TRBV7-6
TGTGCCAGCTCACCTCGCCGGGACAGGGCCCCTCCGCTCCACTTT | CASSPRRDRAPPLHF | TRBD1 | NA | TRBJ1-6 | TRBV18
TGTGCCAGCAGCCCCAAATCCAGCGGGAGGTTCGAGACCCAGTACTTC | CASSPKSSGRFETQYF | TRBD2 | once | TRBJ2-5 | TRBV7-2
TGTGCCAGCAGCGACACTAGCGGAACATACAATGAGCAGTTCTTC | CASSDTSGTYNEQFF | TRBD2 | NA | TRBJ2-1 | TRBV7-9
TGTGCCAGCAGCTTTGAAGGGGTGAGCTATGGCTACACCTTC | CASSFEGVSYGYTF | NA | NA | TRBJ1-2 | TRBV5-6
TGCGCCAGCAGCCTGGGGGTCAGCGGCTCTTACGAGCAGTACTTC | CASSLGVSGSYEQYF | NA | NA | TRBJ2-7 | TRBV5-1
TGTGCCAGCAGCCAATCACAGGGGGTGGGGCAGCCCCAGCATTTT | CASSQSQGVGQPQHF | TRBD1 | NA | TRBJ1-5 | TRBV16
TGTGCCAGCAGCCCAGGGGGATTGACCTACGAGCAGTACTTC | CASSPGGLTYEQYF | TRBD1 | NA | TRBJ2-7 | TRBV7-9
TGTGCCAGCTTCGGGACTGGGGATCGGTACGAGCAGTACTTC | CASFGTGDRYEQYF | NA | NA | TRBJ2-7 | TRBV18
TGTGCCAGCAGCTCCGGTCGGTGGACAGACCACACTGAAGCTTTCTTT | CASSSGRWTDHTEAFF | NA | NA | TRBJ1-1 | TRBV7-2
TGTGCCTGGAGTCGGACAGGAGGCTACAATGAGCAGTTCTTC | CAWSRTGGYNEQFF | TRBD1 | NA | TRBJ2-1 | TRBV30
TGTGCCAGCAGCCTAGTCGCGGGTGCATATCCCCCGAGCTCCTACAATGAGCAGTTCTTC | CASSLVAGAYPPSSYNEQFF | NA | NA | TRBJ2-1 | TRBV7-6
TGTGCCAGCAGTTACGGGGCAGGGGCTGGTGAAAAACTGTTTTTT | CASSYGAGAGEKLFF | NA | NA | TRBJ1-4 | TRBV6-5
TGTGCCAGCAGCTCCCGACTTGGTGAGCAGTTCTTC | CASSSRLGEQFF | NA | NA | TRBJ2-1 | TRBV7-3
TGTGCCAGCAGTTTAAGGGGGGGCAACTACGAGCAGTACTTC | CASSLRGGNYEQYF | NA | NA | TRBJ2-7 | TRBV27
TGTGCCAGCAGTGACAGACTAGCGGCCTACAATGAGCAGTTCTTC | CASSDRLAAYNEQFF | TRBD2 | few | TRBJ2-1 | TRBV6-4
TGCGCCAGCAGTGACGGGCAGGGGGGCTACGAGCAGTACTTC | CASSDGQGGYEQYF | NA | NA | TRBJ2-7 | TRBV10-2
TGCAGCGTTTTAACAGAGAACACCGGGGAGCTGTTTTTT | CSVLTENTGELFF | NA | once | TRBJ2-2 | TRBV29-1
TGTGCCTGGAGTGTAGGGAGAGGTAATGAGCAGTTCTTC | CAWSVGRGNEQFF | NA | NA | TRBJ2-1 | TRBV30
TGCGCCAGCAGCCAAGTACCGGGTGGAACAGATACGCAGTATTTT | CASSQVPGGTDTQYF | NA | NA | TRBJ2-3 | TRBV4-1
TGTGCCAGCAGTGAAGCAGGGGGTTCAGATGGCTACACCTTC | CASSEAGGSDGYTF | TRBD1 | few | TRBJ1-2 | TRBV6-4
TGCGCCAGCAGCCATGGCGGGAGCTACAATGAGCAGTTCTTC | CASSHGGSYNEQFF | TRBD2 | NA | TRBJ2-1 | TRBV4-1
TGTGCCAGCAGACCGGGAGGGAGTAACACCGGGGAGCTGTTTTTT | CASRPGGSNTGELFF | TRBD2 | once | TRBJ2-2 | TRBV6-4
TGTGCCAGCAGCGTAGAGGGTCTAGCGTCGGGCGAGCAGTACTTC | CASSVEGLASGEQYF | NA | NA | TRBJ2-7 | TRBV9
TGTGCCAGCAGCTTATTTGGAGGCTCTGGAAACACCATATATTTT | CASSLFGGSGNTIYF | NA | NA | TRBJ1-3 | TRBV11-2
TGTGCCAGCAGCTTAGCCAGGACAGATACGCAGTATTTT | CASSLARTDTQYF | NA | NA | TRBJ2-3 | TRBV7-2
TGCAGCGTTGCTGCGGGGGCAACTGAAGCTTTCTTT | CSVAAGATEAFF | NA | NA | TRBJ1-1 | TRBV29-1
TGTGCCAGCAGCTTAACCAGGTCCTACGAGCAGTACTTC | CASSLTRSYEQYF | NA | NA | TRBJ2-7 | TRBV6-5
TGCGCCAGCAGCTCCGACAGGTTCTCCTACGAGCAGTACTTC | CASSSDRFSYEQYF | NA | NA | TRBJ2-7 | TRBV5-1